This TCR beta chain was obtained from a study of early T cells in non-severe SARS-CoV-2 infection. Study-wide context: Alpha and beta chains were unpaired, from unsorted whole-blood bulk RNA.

Looked up from germline, CDR1 is SNHLY and CDR2 is FYNNEI. The V end lost 3 bases, the J end lost 0 bases, and 14 bases lay between the germline ends. This CDR3 comprises 16 residues. As concerns this clonotype: Its specificity is not known.

Individual cDNA molecules each received unique molecular identifiers attached to them. TCRdb reprocessed the 5' RACE reads via MiXCR and lists one record per CDR3 protein. The data hold roughly 90,000 distinct CDR3 sequences, with 13% to 15% observed a single time. Study-level findings and limits: VDJdb-based annotation leaned toward anti-spike CD8 responses and missed private and CD4 specificities.

The genes are TRBV2 and TRBJ1-1; perhaps TRBD1 as D (6 bases). The TCR was taken from an adult who was a healthcare worker with PCR-confirmed SARS-CoV-2 infection or an uninfected control (not recorded which). What was sequenced was whole blood. Written as DNA, the CDR3 is TGTGCCAGCAGTGAGGAGAGGGACACCTTGAACACTGAAGCTTTCTTT. As protein: CASSEERDTLNTEAFF. The full variable domain, with the rest looked up from reference TRBV2 and TRBJ1-1, is EPEVTQTPSHQVTQMGQEVILRCVPISNHLYFYWYRQILGQKVEFLVSFYNNEISEKSEIFDDQFSVERPDGSNFTLKIRSTKLEDSAMYFCASSEERDTLNTEAFFGQGTRLTVV.